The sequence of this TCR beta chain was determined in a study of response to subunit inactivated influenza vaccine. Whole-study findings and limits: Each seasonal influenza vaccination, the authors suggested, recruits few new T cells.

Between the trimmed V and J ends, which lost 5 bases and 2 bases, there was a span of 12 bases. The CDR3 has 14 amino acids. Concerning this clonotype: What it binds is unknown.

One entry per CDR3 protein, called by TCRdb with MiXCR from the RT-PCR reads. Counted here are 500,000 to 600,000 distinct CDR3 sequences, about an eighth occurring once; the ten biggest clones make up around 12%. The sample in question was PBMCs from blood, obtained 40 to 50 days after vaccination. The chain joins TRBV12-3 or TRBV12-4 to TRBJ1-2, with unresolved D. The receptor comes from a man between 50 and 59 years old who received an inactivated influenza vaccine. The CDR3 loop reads CASSGATLNYGYTF. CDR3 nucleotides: TGTGCCAGCAGTGGCGCTACGCTCAACTATGGCTACACCTTC.